Shown below are 16 T cell receptor beta chains from a single sample sequenced in a study of T cell responses to AZD1222 COVID-19 vaccine. Profiled with immunoSEQ multiplex PCR; TCRdb holds only in-frame clones, not every one. This sample carries about 120,000 clones, 92% of them seen once, and the ten largest clones take roughly 1.5%. Sample: peripheral blood, taken 28 days after the second AZD1222 dose. Every receptor here comes from an adult who received the AZD1222 COVID-19 vaccine.

This clone occurred once. This chain links TRBV5-1 with TRBJ1-2; D is unresolved. Per the germline V gene, CDR1 is SGHRS and CDR2 is YFSETQ. The CDR3 is 14 amino acids. V gave up 0 bases and J gave up 4 bases, with 10 bases separating them. Here the CDR3 reads CASSLARGAYGYTF. The CDR3 DNA follows: TGCGCCAGCAGCTTGGCTCGGGGAGCCTATGGCTACACCTTC.

The genes are TRBV19 and TRBJ1-2; 9 positions match TRBD1. Germline CDR1 and CDR2: LNHDA and SQIVND (reference sequence). The J segment lost 6 bases and the V segment lost 3 bases, leaving 5 bases of the junction unmatched. The CDR3 sequence is 14 residues long. CDR3 coding DNA: TGTGCCAGTAGTATTTTGGGACAGGGTAATGGCTACACCTTC. Translated: CASSILGQGNGYTF.

This clone was observed once. The V call is TRBV28, the J call TRBJ1-2; weak D call: TRBD1 (5 bases). The CDR3 consists of 12 residues. V was pared by 4 bases and J by 4 bases, with 7 bases between. The germline V gene has CDR1 MDHEN and CDR2 SYDVKM. CDR3 loop: CASSYDSYGYTF. The DNA of the CDR3 is TGTGCCAGCAGTTACGACAGCTATGGCTACACCTTC.

This rearrangement joins TRBV30 to TRBJ2-3; 9 nucleotides agree with TRBD1. CDR1 GTSNPN and CDR2 SVGIG come from the germline V gene (reference sequence). The CDR3 covers 15 residues. The ends lost 7 bases at V and 4 bases at J; junction bases unmatched: 12. This CDR3 reads CAYQHRQGVADTQYF. Here the CDR3 DNA reads TGTGCCTACCAACATAGACAGGGGGTCGCAGATACGCAGTATTTT.

This clone was observed once. This chain connects TRBV3-1 (or the pseudogene TRBV3-2) to TRBJ1-6; D not certain. CDR3 length: 12 residues. Trimming removed 1 base at V and 14 bases at J, with 9 bases between. Germline CDR1 LGHDT, CDR2 YNNKEL (reference sequence). The CDR3 sequence is CASSQVGMALHF. The CDR3 coding sequence is TGTGCCAGCAGCCAAGTTGGGATGGCCCTCCACTTT.

The chain has TRBV29-1 and TRBJ2-7, with 7 bases fitting TRBD2. CDR1 and CDR2 (germline): SQVTM, ANQGSEA. CDR3 length: 15 amino acids. After removal of 5 bases from V and 1 base from J, the junction contained 11 bases not matched to a gene. The DNA of the CDR3 is TGCAGCGTTTCGGGCCGCGGGGGTCTATCCTACGAGCAGTACTTC. It yields the protein CSVSGRGGLSYEQYF.

The chain is built from TRBV30 and TRBJ1-2; D remains ambiguous. CDR1 is GTSNPN, CDR2 SVGIG, per germline (reference sequence). Trimming took off 4 bases at V and 4 bases at J, with 13 bases between the two ends. The CDR3 totals 13 residues. The CDR3: CAWMAVPRYGYTF. For the CDR3, the DNA is TGTGCCTGGATGGCAGTACCCCGCTATGGCTACACCTTC.

The chain recombines TRBV9 with TRBJ2-2; 10 nucleotides match TRBD1. V shed 7 bases and J 3 bases; nucleotides not matched to a gene: 9. The V gene's germline CDR1 is SGDLS and CDR2 YYNGEE. CDR3 length: 16 amino acids. The CDR3 loop reads CASGGTGVDYTGELFF. The CDR3 coding sequence is TGTGCCAGCGGAGGGACAGGGGTCGATTACACCGGGGAGCTGTTTTTT.

The chain has TRBV28 and TRBJ1-5; no clear D gene. The CDR3 has 11 amino acids. Germline V CDR1 and CDR2: MDHEN, SYDVKM. V lost 6 bases and J lost 4, with 4 bases in between. The CDR3 nucleotides read TGTGCCAGCAGCCCTAATCAGCCCCAGCATTTT. This gives the protein CASSPNQPQHF.

The J gene is TRBJ2-2, the V gene TRBV3-1 (or the pseudogene TRBV3-2); D ambiguous. Trimming removed 4 bases at V and 7 bases at J, with 10 bases between. This CDR3 comprises 13 residues. Per the germline V gene, CDR1 is LGHDT and CDR2 is YNNKEL (reference sequence). The CDR3 spells CASSPTGDGELFF. CDR3 DNA: TGTGCCAGCAGCCCGACTGGAGACGGGGAGCTGTTTTTT.

V is TRBV15 and J is TRBJ2-7; 9 bases fit TRBD1. The V gene end was trimmed by 4 bases and the J gene end by 5 bases; junction bases not matched to a gene: 6. The CDR3 covers 14 residues. Germline CDR1 LNHNV, CDR2 YYDKDF (reference sequence). CDR3 nucleotide sequence: TGTGCCACCAGCACTCGACAGGGGGTGGACGAGCAGTACTTC. Translating gives CATSTRQGVDEQYF.

This clone was picked up a small number of times. Sequence at one end of the junction differs from germline and may be a read error. V usage is TRBV3-1 (or the pseudogene TRBV3-2) and J usage is TRBJ2-7; the D is unclear. The CDR3 is 11 residues long. Per germline, CDR1 LGHDT and CDR2 YNNKEL (reference sequence). Written as DNA, the CDR3 is TGTGCCAGCAGCCAAGATACCCTCCCTACCTTC. It codes for CASSQDTLPTF.

This chain connects TRBV19 to TRBJ1-4; tentative D call: TRBD1 (6 bases). This CDR3 contains 15 residues. Germline V CDR1 and CDR2: LNHDA, SQIVND (reference sequence). Trimming pared 5 bases from V and 8 bases from J, leaving 18 bases between. In nucleotides, the CDR3 is TGTGCCAGTAGTCCCCGGGGGGGGCGCCGGGAAAAACTGTTTTTT. This gives the protein CASSPRGGRREKLFF. The complete variable domain, with remaining parts taken from reference TRBV19 and TRBJ1-4, reads DGGITQSPKYLFRKEGQNVTLSCEQNLNHDAMYWYRQDPGQGLRLIYYSQIVNDFQKGDIAEGYSVSREKKESFPLTVTSAQKNPTAFYLCASSPRGGRREKLFFGSGTQLSVL.

This chain joins TRBV6-5 and TRBJ1-2; 11 nucleotides match TRBD1. Per the germline V gene, CDR1 is MNHEY and CDR2 is SVGAGI. CDR3 length equals 13 residues. Trimming removed 4 bases from V and 7 bases from J; junction bases left unmatched: 2. CDR3 region: CASSSGTGGGYTF. CDR3 DNA: TGTGCCAGCAGTTCCGGGACAGGGGGTGGCTACACCTTC.

This chain uses TRBV19 with TRBJ2-5; D gene unclear. V shed 2 bases and J shed 0 bases, with 13 bases lying between them. Germline CDR1 is LNHDA and CDR2 is SQIVND (reference sequence). The length of the CDR3 is 16 residues. CDR3 region: CASSINSAPYQETQYF. The DNA of the CDR3 is TGTGCCAGTAGTATAAATTCGGCTCCGTACCAAGAGACCCAGTACTTC.

The chain employs TRBV5-1 and TRBJ2-1, with D perhaps given as TRBD1 or TRBD2 (5 bases each). V was shortened by 3 bases and J by 6 bases, with 16 bases between the two germline ends. Germline V lookup: CDR1 SGHRS, CDR2 YFSETQ. This CDR3 comprises 15 residues. CDR3 DNA sequence: TGCGCCAGCAGCTGGCCGGGACCACACACCAATGAGCAGTTCTTC. This sequence encodes CASSWPGPHTNEQFF.